This T cell receptor (beta chain) stems from a study of breast tumors, draining lymph nodes, adjacent tissues. This clonotype was observed many times. Axillary draining lymph nodes of breast cancer patients supplied the node samples. TCRdb re-called the multiplex PCR reads through MiXCR, storing one row per CDR3 protein. The profile covers over 150,000 distinct CDR3 sequences, with roughly a third appearing a single time and 4.3% taken by the ten largest. The CDR3 runs 17 residues. V lost 5 bases to trimming and J lost 2 bases; unmatched junction nucleotides: 12. Per germline, CDR1 DFQATT and CDR2 SNEGSKA (reference sequence).

The J gene is TRBJ2-3, the V gene TRBV20-1; 11 positions agree with TRBD2. The sample was axillary lymph node tissue. The TCR sequence derives from a female donor with breast cancer. Some clones in this sample may be carry-over from other donors' samples. The CDR3 spells CSASLAGGMRITDTQYF. CDR3 sequence (DNA): TGCAGTGCTTCCCTAGCGGGGGGAATGAGGATCACAGATACGCAGTATTTT.